Included here is one TCR beta chain sequence, with context. Original processing methods: Estimated nucleated cell counts came from reference gene primer amplification. Profiling relied on immunoSEQ multiplex PCR, and the TCRdb table lists in-frame clones only, not all of them. Clone size and V and J calls were adopted from that table, with D and trimming inferred from the DNA. This table holds approximately 280,000 clones, 85% to 90% found once. The data were taken from a study of blood T cell repertoires in COVID-19. The CDR3 totals 18 residues. Unmatched junction bases numbered 7, after V lost 0 bases and J lost 0 bases. Germline assignment: CDR1 SGHVS and CDR2 FNYEAQ.

The sequencing sample was made of PBMCs or T cells enriched from blood (not recorded which). This clonotype originated in a woman aged 18-35 years with acute COVID-19. The chain joins TRBV7-6 to TRBJ2-3, with 9 bases matching TRBD2. The CDR3 here is CASSLAQLAGSSTDTQYF. Written as DNA, the CDR3 is TGTGCCAGCAGCTTAGCGCAACTAGCGGGCTCTAGCACAGATACGCAGTATTTT.